The clone carrying this T cell receptor (beta chain) was recorded at least ten times. This specimen comes from a study of blood T cells in healthy people across ages. Isolation per sample recovered at least 6 million PBMCs. It was with a sample-barcoded 5' primer and a J-beta primer mix that a second PCR of about 6 to 12 cycles was run. TCRdb fed the 5' RACE reads into MiXCR, producing one record per CDR3 protein. This table holds about 650,000 distinct CDR3 sequences, 32% found once. The clonotype was recovered from a woman aged 80 or over in good health. The sequenced sample was blood.

The CDR3 DNA sequence: TGCGCCAGCAGTGAGACTGGGGCGCGGAACAATGAGCAGTTCTTC. Protein product: CASSETGARNNEQFF. The gene calls are TRBV10-2 and TRBJ2-1; the D gene is possibly TRBD1 (5 bases). CDR3 length: 15 amino acids. Trimming pared 2 bases from V and 5 bases from J, leaving 13 bases between. Germline values: CDR1 WSHSY, CDR2 SAAADI.